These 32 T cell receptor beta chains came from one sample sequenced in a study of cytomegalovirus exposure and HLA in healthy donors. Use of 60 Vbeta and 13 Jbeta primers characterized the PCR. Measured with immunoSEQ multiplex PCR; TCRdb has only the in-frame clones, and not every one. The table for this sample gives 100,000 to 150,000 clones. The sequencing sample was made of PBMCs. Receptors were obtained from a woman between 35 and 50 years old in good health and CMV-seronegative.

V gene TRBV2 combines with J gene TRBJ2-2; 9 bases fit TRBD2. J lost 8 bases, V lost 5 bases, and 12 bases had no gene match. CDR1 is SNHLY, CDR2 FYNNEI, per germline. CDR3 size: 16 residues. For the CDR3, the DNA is TGTGCCAGCAGTTCTCGGCGCGGGGGGGCCCCTGGGGAGCTGTTTTTT. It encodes CASSSRRGGAPGELFF.

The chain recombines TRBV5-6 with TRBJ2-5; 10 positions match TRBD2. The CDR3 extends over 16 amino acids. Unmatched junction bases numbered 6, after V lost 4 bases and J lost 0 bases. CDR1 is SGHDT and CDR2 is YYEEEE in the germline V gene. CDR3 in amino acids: CASSARLAGYQETQYF. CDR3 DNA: TGTGCCAGCAGCGCCCGACTAGCGGGCTACCAAGAGACCCAGTACTTC.

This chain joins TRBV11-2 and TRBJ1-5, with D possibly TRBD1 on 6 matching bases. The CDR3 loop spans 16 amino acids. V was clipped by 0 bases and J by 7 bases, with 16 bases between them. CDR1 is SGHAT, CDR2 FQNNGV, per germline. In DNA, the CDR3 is TGTGCCAGCAGCTTAGAGGTAGGGGGGGGCCCACAGCCCCAGCATTTT. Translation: CASSLEVGGGPQPQHF.

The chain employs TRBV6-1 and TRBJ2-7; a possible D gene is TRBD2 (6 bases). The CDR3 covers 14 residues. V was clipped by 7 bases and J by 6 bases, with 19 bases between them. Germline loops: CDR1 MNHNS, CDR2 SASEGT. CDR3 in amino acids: CASTIATGGSEQYF. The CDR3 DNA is TGTGCCAGCACTATAGCCACCGGAGGGAGCGAGCAGTACTTC.

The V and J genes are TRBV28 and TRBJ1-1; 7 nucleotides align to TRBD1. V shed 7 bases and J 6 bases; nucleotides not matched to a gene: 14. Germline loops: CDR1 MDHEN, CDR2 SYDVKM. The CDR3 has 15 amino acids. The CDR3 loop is CASIGGGLEGAEAFF. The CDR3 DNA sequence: TGTGCCAGCATAGGAGGGGGCCTGGAGGGCGCTGAAGCTTTCTTT.

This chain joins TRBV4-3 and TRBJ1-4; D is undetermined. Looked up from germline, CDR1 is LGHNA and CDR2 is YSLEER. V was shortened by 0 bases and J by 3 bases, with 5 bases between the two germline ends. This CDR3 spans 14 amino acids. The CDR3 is CASSQDTANEKLFF. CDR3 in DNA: TGCGCCAGCAGCCAAGATACAGCTAATGAAAAACTGTTTTTT.

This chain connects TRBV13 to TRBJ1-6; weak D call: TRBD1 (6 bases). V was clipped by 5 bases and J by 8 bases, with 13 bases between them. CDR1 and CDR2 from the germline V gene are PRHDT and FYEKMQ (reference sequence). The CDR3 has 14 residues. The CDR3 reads CASSLTGPHSPLHF. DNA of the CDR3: TGTGCCAGCAGCCTAACAGGGCCTCATTCACCCCTCCACTTT.

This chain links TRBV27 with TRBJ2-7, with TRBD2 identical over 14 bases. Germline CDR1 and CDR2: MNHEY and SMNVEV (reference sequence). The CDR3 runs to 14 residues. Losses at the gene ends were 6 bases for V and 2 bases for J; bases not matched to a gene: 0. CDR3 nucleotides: TGTGCCAGCAGGGGACTAGCGGGGGCCTACGAGCAGTACTTC. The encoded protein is CASRGLAGAYEQYF.

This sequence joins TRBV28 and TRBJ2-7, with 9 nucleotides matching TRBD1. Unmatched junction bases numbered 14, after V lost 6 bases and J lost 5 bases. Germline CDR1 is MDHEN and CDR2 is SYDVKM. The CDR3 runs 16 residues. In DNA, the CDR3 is TGTGCCAGCAGGGAAACCCTTCCGGGACAGGGACACGAGCAGTACTTC. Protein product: CASRETLPGQGHEQYF.

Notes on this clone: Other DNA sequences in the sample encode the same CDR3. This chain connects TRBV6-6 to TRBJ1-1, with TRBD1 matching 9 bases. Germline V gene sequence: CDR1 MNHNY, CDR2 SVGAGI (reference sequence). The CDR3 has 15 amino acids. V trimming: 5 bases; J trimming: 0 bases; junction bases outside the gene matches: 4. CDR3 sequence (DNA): TGTGCCAGCAGTCCGGGGACAGGGATGAACACTGAAGCTTTCTTT. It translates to CASSPGTGMNTEAFF.

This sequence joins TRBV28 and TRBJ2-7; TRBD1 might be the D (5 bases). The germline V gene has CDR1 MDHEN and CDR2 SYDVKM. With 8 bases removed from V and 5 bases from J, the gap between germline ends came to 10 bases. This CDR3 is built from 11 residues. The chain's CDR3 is CASGRVNEQYF. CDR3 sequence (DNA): TGTGCCAGCGGCAGGGTGAACGAGCAGTACTTC.

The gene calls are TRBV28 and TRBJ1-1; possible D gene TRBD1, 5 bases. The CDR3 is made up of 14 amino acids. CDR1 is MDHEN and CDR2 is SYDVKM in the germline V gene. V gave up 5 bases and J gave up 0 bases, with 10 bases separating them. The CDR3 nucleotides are TGTGCCAGCAGTCAGGGCCGGATGAACACTGAAGCTTTCTTT. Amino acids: CASSQGRMNTEAFF. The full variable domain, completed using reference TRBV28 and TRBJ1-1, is DVKVTQSSRYLVKRTGEKVFLECVQDMDHENMFWYRQDPGLGLRLIYFSYDVKMKEKGDIPEGYSVSREKKERFSLILESASTNQTSMYLCASSQGRMNTEAFFGQGTRLTVV.

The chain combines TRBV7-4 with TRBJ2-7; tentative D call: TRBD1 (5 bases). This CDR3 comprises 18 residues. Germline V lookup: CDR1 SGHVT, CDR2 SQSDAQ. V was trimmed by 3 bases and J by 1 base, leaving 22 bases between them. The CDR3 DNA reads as TGTGCCAGCAGCTTGTCCTATTTATCAGGGTCGTTTTCCTACGAGCAGTACGTC. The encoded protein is CASSLSYLSGSFSYEQYV.

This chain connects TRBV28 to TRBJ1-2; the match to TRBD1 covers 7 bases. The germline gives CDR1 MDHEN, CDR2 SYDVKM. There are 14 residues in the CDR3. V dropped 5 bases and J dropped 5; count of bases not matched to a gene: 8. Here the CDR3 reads CASSPPGGFYGYTF. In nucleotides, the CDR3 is TGTGCCAGCAGTCCTCCAGGGGGTTTTTATGGCTACACCTTC.

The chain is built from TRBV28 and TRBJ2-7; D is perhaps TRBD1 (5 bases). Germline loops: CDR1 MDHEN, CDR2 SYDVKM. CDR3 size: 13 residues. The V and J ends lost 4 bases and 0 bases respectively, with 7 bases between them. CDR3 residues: CASSSGASYEQYF. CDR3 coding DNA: TGTGCCAGCAGTTCTGGGGCCTCCTACGAGCAGTACTTC.

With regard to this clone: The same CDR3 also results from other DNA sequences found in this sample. CDR3 bases: TGCGCCAGCAGCCATCAGGATAAGGGGCAGCCCCAGCATTTT. Amino acid sequence: CASSHQDKGQPQHF. V gene TRBV4-3 combines with J gene TRBJ1-5, with D perhaps matching TRBD1 (5 bases). Germline V gene lookup returns CDR1 LGHNA and CDR2 YSLEER. The CDR3 runs to 14 residues. Trimming took 3 bases from V and 7 from J, leaving 13 bases between them.

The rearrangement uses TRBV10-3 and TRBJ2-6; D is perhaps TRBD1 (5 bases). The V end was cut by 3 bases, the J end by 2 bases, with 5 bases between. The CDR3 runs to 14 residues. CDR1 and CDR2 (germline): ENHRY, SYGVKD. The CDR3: CAISDRAGANVLTF. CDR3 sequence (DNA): TGTGCCATCAGTGACAGGGCTGGGGCCAACGTCCTGACTTTC.

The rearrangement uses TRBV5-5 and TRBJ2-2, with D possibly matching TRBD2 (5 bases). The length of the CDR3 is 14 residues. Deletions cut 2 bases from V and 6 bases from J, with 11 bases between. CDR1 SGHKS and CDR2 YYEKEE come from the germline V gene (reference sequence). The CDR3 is CASSFEWGAGELFF. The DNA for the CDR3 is TGTGCCAGCAGCTTTGAATGGGGAGCCGGGGAGCTGTTTTTT.

The CDR3 loop reads CSVPRGGSTEAFF. The CDR3 region has the DNA TGCAGCGTTCCTAGGGGGGGTAGCACTGAAGCTTTCTTT. The rearrangement uses TRBV29-1 and TRBJ1-1, with D maybe TRBD1 (6 bases). The germline V and J ends were trimmed by 5 bases and 4 bases, with 14 bases remaining between them. This CDR3 region has 13 residues. CDR1 and CDR2 (germline): SQVTM, ANQGSEA.

This chain's CDR3 is CATLDRGGGYGYTF. CDR3 bases: TGTGCCACCTTGGACAGGGGGGGTGGCTATGGCTACACCTTC. This chain links TRBV6-5 with TRBJ1-2, with 10 bases fitting TRBD1. The germline gives CDR1 MNHEY, CDR2 SVGAGI. The J segment lost 4 bases and the V segment lost 10 bases, leaving 9 bases of the junction unmatched. The CDR3 has 14 amino acids.

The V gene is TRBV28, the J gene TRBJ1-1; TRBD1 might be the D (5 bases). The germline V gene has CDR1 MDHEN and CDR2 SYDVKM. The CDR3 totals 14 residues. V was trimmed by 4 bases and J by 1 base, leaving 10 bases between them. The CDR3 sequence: CASSYLQENTEAFF. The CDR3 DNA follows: TGTGCCAGCAGTTATCTACAGGAGAACACTGAAGCTTTCTTT.

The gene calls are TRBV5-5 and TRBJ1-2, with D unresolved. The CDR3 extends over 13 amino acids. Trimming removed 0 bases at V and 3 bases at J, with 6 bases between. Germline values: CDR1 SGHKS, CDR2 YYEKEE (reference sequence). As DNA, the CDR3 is TGTGCCAGCAGCTTGGAGCCGGACTATGGCTACACCTTC. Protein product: CASSLEPDYGYTF.

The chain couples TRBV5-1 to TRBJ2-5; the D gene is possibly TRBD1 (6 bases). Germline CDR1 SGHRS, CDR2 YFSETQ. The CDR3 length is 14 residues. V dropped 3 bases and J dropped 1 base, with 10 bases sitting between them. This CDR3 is CASSSDRFQETQYF. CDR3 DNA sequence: TGCGCCAGCAGCTCCGACAGGTTCCAAGAGACCCAGTACTTC.

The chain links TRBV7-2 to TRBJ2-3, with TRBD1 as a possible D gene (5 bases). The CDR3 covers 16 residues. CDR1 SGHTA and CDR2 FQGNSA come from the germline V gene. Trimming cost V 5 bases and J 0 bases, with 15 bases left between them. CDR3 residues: CASSPRGTPSTDTQYF. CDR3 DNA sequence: TGTGCCAGCAGCCCTAGGGGCACCCCTAGCACAGATACGCAGTATTTT. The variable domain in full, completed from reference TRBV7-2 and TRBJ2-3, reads GAGVSQSPSNKVTEKGKDVELRCDPISGHTALYWYRQSLGQGLEFLIYFQGNSAPDKSGLPSDRFSAERTGGSVSTLTIQRTQQEDSAVYLCASSPRGTPSTDTQYFGPGTRLTVL.

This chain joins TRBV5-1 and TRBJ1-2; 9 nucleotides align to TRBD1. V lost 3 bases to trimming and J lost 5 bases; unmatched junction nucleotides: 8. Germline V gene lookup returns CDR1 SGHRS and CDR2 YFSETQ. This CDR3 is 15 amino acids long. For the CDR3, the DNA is TGCGCCAGCAGCTGGGGACAGGGAGAGGGGTATGGCTACACCTTC. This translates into CASSWGQGEGYGYTF.

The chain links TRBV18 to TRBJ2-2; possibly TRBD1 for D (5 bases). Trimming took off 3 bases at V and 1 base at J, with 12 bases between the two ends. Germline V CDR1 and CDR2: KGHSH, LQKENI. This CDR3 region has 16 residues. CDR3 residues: CASSPSSRVNTGELFF. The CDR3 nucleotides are TGTGCCAGCTCACCCAGCAGCAGGGTGAACACCGGGGAGCTGTTTTTT.

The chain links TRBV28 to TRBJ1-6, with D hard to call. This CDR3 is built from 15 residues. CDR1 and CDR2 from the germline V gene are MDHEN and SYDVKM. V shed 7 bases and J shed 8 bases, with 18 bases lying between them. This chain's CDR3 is CASTLSVGRDSPLHF. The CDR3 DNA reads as TGTGCCAGCACCCTTAGCGTCGGGAGGGATTCACCCCTCCACTTT. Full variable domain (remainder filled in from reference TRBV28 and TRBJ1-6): DVKVTQSSRYLVKRTGEKVFLECVQDMDHENMFWYRQDPGLGLRLIYFSYDVKMKEKGDIPEGYSVSREKKERFSLILESASTNQTSMYLCASTLSVGRDSPLHFGNGTRLTVT.

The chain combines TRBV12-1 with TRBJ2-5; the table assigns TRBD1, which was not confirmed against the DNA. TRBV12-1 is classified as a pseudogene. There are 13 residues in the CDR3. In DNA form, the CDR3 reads TGTGCCAGCAGCTCGACAGGGGAGGAGACCCAGTACTTC. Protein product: CASSSTGEETQYF.

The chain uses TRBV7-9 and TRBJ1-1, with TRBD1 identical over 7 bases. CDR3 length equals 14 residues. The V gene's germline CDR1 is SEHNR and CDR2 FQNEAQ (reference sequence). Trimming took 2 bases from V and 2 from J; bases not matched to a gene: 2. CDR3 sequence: CASSLTGVNTEAFF. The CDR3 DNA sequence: TGTGCCAGCAGCTTAACAGGGGTTAACACTGAAGCTTTCTTT. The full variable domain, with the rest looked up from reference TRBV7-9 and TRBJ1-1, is DTGVSQNPRHKITKRGQNVTFRCDPISEHNRLYWYRQTLGQGPEFLTYFQNEAQLEKSRLLSDRFSAERPKGSFSTLEIQRTEQGDSAMYLCASSLTGVNTEAFFGQGTRLTVV.

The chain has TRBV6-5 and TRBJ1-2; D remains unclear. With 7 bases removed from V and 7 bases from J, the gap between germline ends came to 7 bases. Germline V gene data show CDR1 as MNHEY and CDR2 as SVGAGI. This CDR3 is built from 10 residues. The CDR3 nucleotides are TGTGCCAGCATCGCGGGTGGCTACACCTTC. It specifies CASIAGGYTF.

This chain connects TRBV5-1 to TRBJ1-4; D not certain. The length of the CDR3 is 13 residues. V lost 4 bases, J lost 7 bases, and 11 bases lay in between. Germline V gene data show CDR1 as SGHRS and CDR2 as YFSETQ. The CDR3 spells CASSPPGTEKLFF. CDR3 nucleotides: TGCGCCAGCAGCCCGCCGGGAACTGAAAAACTGTTTTTT.

The CDR3 here is CASSIQASTDTQYF. Written as DNA, the CDR3 is TGTGCCAGTAGTATACAAGCTAGCACAGATACGCAGTATTTT. The chain combines TRBV19 with TRBJ2-3; no clear D gene. The V gene's germline CDR1 is LNHDA and CDR2 SQIVND (reference sequence). V was shortened by 2 bases and J by 0 bases, with 6 bases between the two germline ends. The CDR3 runs 14 residues.